Each of the 8 T cell receptor beta chains below was sequenced from the same sample in a study of blood T cell repertoires in COVID-19. Assay used: immunoSEQ multiplex PCR; TCRdb lists only in-frame clones, some missing. The data contain some 200,000 clones, 65% to 85% of them singletons. The source material was peripheral blood. Receptor source: a woman aged 25 to 45 with COVID-19, enrolled during active disease.

V gene TRBV12-3 or TRBV12-4 combines with J gene TRBJ1-2; no clear D. Trimming shortened V by 2 bases and J by 7 bases, and 8 bases separated the two germline ends. CDR3 length: 12 residues. CDR3 protein: CASSLRSLGYTF. The CDR3 coding sequence is TGTGCCAGCAGTTTACGGAGCCTTGGCTACACCTTC.

This sequence joins TRBV19 and TRBJ1-3; D unresolved. The CDR3 covers 12 residues. Per the germline V gene, CDR1 is LNHDA and CDR2 is SQIVND (reference sequence). As DNA, the CDR3 is TGTGCGAGCTGGGCGTCTGGAAACACCATATATTTT. Translating it yields CASWASGNTIYF.

This chain connects TRBV2 to TRBJ2-1; 9 bases are a match to TRBD1. This CDR3 spans 14 amino acids. After removal of 4 bases from V and 3 bases from J, the junction contained 1 base not matched to a gene. Germline V CDR1 and CDR2: SNHLY, FYNNEI. The CDR3 DNA follows: TGTGCCAGCAGTGGACAGGGGGGCTACAATGAGCAGTTCTTC. As protein: CASSGQGGYNEQFF. The full variable domain, in which reference TRBV2 and TRBJ2-1 provide the parts outside the CDR3, is EPEVTQTPSHQVTQMGQEVILRCVPISNHLYFYWYRQILGQKVEFLVSFYNNEISEKSEIFDDQFSVERPDGSNFTLKIRSTKLEDSAMYFCASSGQGGYNEQFFGPGTRLTVL.

The chain uses TRBV27 and TRBJ1-5; D gene uncertain. The CDR3 is 16 residues long. Germline V gives CDR1 MNHEY, CDR2 SMNVEV (reference sequence). V shed 3 bases and J shed 3 bases, with 15 bases lying between them. DNA of the CDR3: TGTGCCAGCAGTTTTCTCCCCGTACAGTCCAATCAGCCCCAGCATTTT. It translates to CASSFLPVQSNQPQHF.

The chain joins TRBV5-1 to TRBJ1-1; 7 bases agree with TRBD1. The CDR3 runs to 14 residues. V lost 0 bases to trimming and J lost 7 bases; unmatched junction nucleotides: 6. Germline CDR1 SGHRS, CDR2 YFSETQ. CDR3 loop: CASSLDGQVLEAFF. The DNA for the CDR3 is TGCGCCAGCAGCTTGGACGGACAGGTACTTGAAGCTTTCTTT.

V usage is TRBV4-3 and J usage is TRBJ2-2; 10 bases agree with TRBD2. This CDR3 spans 15 amino acids. Germline V CDR1 and CDR2: LGHNA, YSLEER. The J segment lost 5 bases and the V segment lost 1 base, leaving 1 base of the junction unmatched. The CDR3 DNA follows: TGCGCCAGCAGCCAAGCGGGACTAGCGACCGGGGAGCTGTTTTTT. Translating it yields CASSQAGLATGELFF.

The rearrangement links TRBV5-1 to TRBJ2-7; no firm D call. Trimming stripped 0 bases from V and 6 bases from J, with 13 bases between. CDR3 length equals 14 residues. Per germline, CDR1 SGHRS and CDR2 YFSETQ. CDR3 in amino acids: CASSLERIPGEQYF. The CDR3 DNA reads TGCGCCAGCAGCTTGGAACGGATCCCGGGCGAGCAGTACTTC.

The count of this clone is one. Here the CDR3 reads CASSLPTGYTDTQYF. DNA of the CDR3: TGTGCCAGCAGCCTTCCGACAGGGTACACAGATACGCAGTATTTT. The genes are TRBV7-9 and TRBJ2-3, with 7 bases fitting TRBD1. V gave up 5 bases and J gave up 2 bases; unmatched junction bases: 7. The CDR3 contains 15 residues. Germline CDR1 reads SEHNR; CDR2 reads FQNEAQ (reference sequence).